This TCR beta chain originates from a study of blood T cell repertoires in COVID-19. Whole-study context: COVID-19 samples, acute and convalescent, were from the United States, Italy and Spain. In each case, the material was cDNA or gDNA derived from T cells, B-cell-depleted T cells, or PBMCs.

This clone was counted ten times or more. In the original workflow: By means of reference gene primer amplification, nucleated cell counts were estimated. The assay was immunoSEQ multiplex PCR, and TCRdb's table has in-frame clones only and misses some. D and trimming were read from the DNA, whereas the V and J calls and clone size are those reported in that table. The sample records about 190,000 clones, around 80% being singletons. Trimming stripped 2 bases from V and 6 bases from J, with 18 bases between. This CDR3 region has 16 residues. The germline V gene encodes CDR1 SGHTA and CDR2 FQGNSA. The sample taken for sequencing was peripheral blood. The chain links TRBV7-2 to TRBJ2-3; TRBD2 might be the D (6 bases). This sequence originates from a woman older than 75 with active or convalescent COVID-19. The CDR3, as DNA: TGTGCCAGCAGCTTATGGGCGGGGCCGAGGTCCGATACGCAGTATTTT. Its protein is CASSLWAGPRSDTQYF.